One and the same sample provided the 30 T cell receptor beta chains below, sequenced in a study of vaccination and CD4 T cells after COVID-19. Treatment reported: roughly 10-day PBMC culture with coronavirus spike peptide pools or control peptides (ViraFEST assay). The antigens of these receptors remain unknown. The Oncomine TCR Beta short-read assay sequenced DNA from cultured CD4+ T cells. TCRdb reprocessed the PCR reads via MiXCR and lists one record per CDR3 protein. The top ten hold almost 9.5% of the sample, which has about 13,000 distinct CDR3 sequences, roughly 43% seen once. Source material: CD4+ T cells from blood, cultured in vitro. The receptors were gathered from a human donor who had recovered from COVID-19.

The chain has TRBV20-1 and TRBJ2-1; D gene ambiguous. Trimming shortened V by 6 bases and J by 13 bases, and 19 bases separated the two germline ends. Germline V gene sequence: CDR1 DFQATT, CDR2 SNEGSKA (reference sequence). The CDR3 length is 12 residues. In nucleotides, the CDR3 is TGCAGTGCGGTGTGGTCTATCGACATCCAGTTCTTC. Translated: CSAVWSIDIQFF.

This chain links TRBV12-3 or TRBV12-4 with TRBJ1-1, with TRBD1 matching 8 bases. V lost 8 bases, J lost 0 bases, and 5 bases stayed unmatched. This CDR3 is built from 14 residues. For the CDR3, the DNA is TGTGCCAGCTCCTCAGGGGGCCTGAACACTGAAGCTTTCTTT. This translates into CASSSGGLNTEAFF.

As DNA, the CDR3 is TGCGCCAGCAGCCCACTGAAGGGGGCGCAGAGCTATGGCTACACCTTC. It yields the protein CASSPLKGAQSYGYTF. The rearrangement uses TRBV5-1 and TRBJ1-2, with TRBD1 matching over 7 bases. Germline V gene sequence: CDR1 SGHRS, CDR2 YFSETQ. The V segment lost 4 bases and the J segment 4 bases; nucleotides outside the gene matches: 13. The CDR3 spans 16 residues.

This clonotype was detected only a few times. The chain joins TRBV7-2 to TRBJ2-3; D possibly corresponds to TRBD1 (5 bases). The CDR3 spans 15 residues. Germline loops: CDR1 SGHTA, CDR2 FQGNSA. V gave up 2 bases and J gave up 0 bases, with 9 bases separating them. CDR3 residues: CASSLFQGSTDTQYF. DNA for the CDR3: TGTGCCAGCAGCTTATTCCAGGGTAGCACAGATACGCAGTATTTT.

The chain links TRBV29-1 to TRBJ2-2, with D tentatively TRBD1 (5 bases). V lost 1 base to trimming and J lost 1 base, with 7 bases between them. Germline V lookup: CDR1 SQVTM, CDR2 ANQGSEA. The CDR3 is 14 amino acids. CDR3 sequence reads: CSVEGQGNTGELFF. In DNA form, the CDR3 reads TGCAGCGTTGAAGGTCAGGGGAACACCGGGGAGCTGTTTTTT.

This chain uses TRBV4-2 with TRBJ2-3; 12 bases line up with TRBD1. Germline V CDR1 and CDR2: LGHNA, YNFKEQ. J was trimmed by 2 bases and V by 3 bases; bases with no gene match: 6. There are 17 residues in the CDR3. The CDR3 sequence: CASSQGQGQGATDTQYF. In DNA form, the CDR3 reads TGTGCCAGCAGCCAGGGTCAGGGACAGGGGGCCACAGATACGCAGTATTTT.

The chain joins TRBV28 to TRBJ2-5; 10 nucleotides agree with TRBD1. Germline lookup yields CDR1 MDHEN and CDR2 SYDVKM. V gave up 3 bases and J gave up 4 bases; unmatched junction bases: 5. CDR3 length equals 15 residues. DNA of the CDR3: TGTGCCAGCAGTTTTGGACAGGGGGGAAGAGAGACCCAGTACTTC. Translation: CASSFGQGGRETQYF.

J is TRBJ2-3 and V is TRBV27; either TRBD1 or TRBD2 may supply D (5 bases each). Per the germline V gene, CDR1 is MNHEY and CDR2 is SMNVEV (reference sequence). The CDR3 is 16 amino acids. The V and J ends lost 2 bases and 0 bases respectively, with 12 bases between them. The CDR3 DNA is TGTGCCAGCAGTTTAAGGGACCCCGCTAGCACAGATACGCAGTATTTT. It is translated as CASSLRDPASTDTQYF.

This clonotype turned up a few times. V is TRBV27 and J is TRBJ2-3, with 7 positions matching TRBD2. The J segment lost 2 bases and the V segment lost 11 bases, leaving 10 bases of the junction unmatched. The CDR3 loop spans 14 amino acids. Germline V CDR1 and CDR2: MNHEY, SMNVEV (reference sequence). The CDR3 is CASRSGGTTDTQYF. DNA for the CDR3: TGTGCCTCCCGATCGGGGGGAACCACAGATACGCAGTATTTT.

This clonotype appeared a few times. The chain has TRBV5-1 and TRBJ2-5; TRBD1 matches at 7 bases. This CDR3 spans 17 amino acids. Germline-derived CDR1 and CDR2 are SGHRS and YFSETQ. V lost 0 bases to trimming and J lost 4 bases; unmatched junction nucleotides: 12. CDR3 bases: TGCGCCAGCAGCTTGGTGTCAGGGGGTCTTTCGCCAGAGACCCAGTACTTC. Its translation: CASSLVSGGLSPETQYF.

This clonotype was counted a few times. This chain uses TRBV24-1 with TRBJ2-2; a weak D match, TRBD1 (6 bases). Germline V gene lookup returns CDR1 KGHDR and CDR2 SFDVKD. Trimming left V 9 bases short and J 1 base short, with 8 bases between. The CDR3 sequence is 13 residues long. CDR3 in amino acids: CATAGVNTGELFF. DNA of the CDR3: TGTGCCACCGCAGGGGTGAACACCGGGGAGCTGTTTTTT.

This clonotype was counted only a few times. This chain joins TRBV6-5 and TRBJ2-4, with D unresolved. Germline V gene data show CDR1 as MNHEY and CDR2 as SVGAGI. With 0 bases removed from V and 1 base from J, the gap between germline ends came to 13 bases. The CDR3 has 17 amino acids. Here the CDR3 DNA reads TGTGCCAGCAGTTACTCGATATCCCCCGGGGCCAAAAACATTCAGTACTTC. It yields the protein CASSYSISPGAKNIQYF.

The V gene is TRBV12-3 or TRBV12-4, the J gene TRBJ1-4; 7 nucleotides match TRBD1. V gave up 6 bases and J gave up 4 bases; unmatched junction bases: 5. This CDR3 spans 14 amino acids. This CDR3 is CASSIGQDNEKLFF. The CDR3, as DNA: TGTGCCAGCAGCATAGGACAGGATAATGAAAAACTGTTTTTT.

Remarks on this clonotype: Mismatch with germline at one junction end may stem from a read error. CDR3 residues: CASKGYPVSRNAIYF. The CDR3 nucleotides are TGTGCCAGCAAGGGATACCCCGTATCCAGAAACGCCATATATTTT. This rearrangement joins TRBV7-2 to TRBJ1-3; D not certain. Per the germline V gene, CDR1 is SGHTA and CDR2 is FQGNSA. The CDR3 has 15 residues.

The rearrangement uses TRBV11-2 and TRBJ2-5; the D gene could be TRBD1 or TRBD2 (7 bases each). Germline CDR1 is SGHAT and CDR2 is FQNNGV. CDR3 length equals 15 residues. V was cut by 5 bases and J by 2 bases, with 15 bases left in between. This CDR3 is CASSPGGQRQETQYF. CDR3 DNA sequence: TGTGCCAGCAGCCCGGGGGGACAGAGACAAGAGACCCAGTACTTC.

The sample holds one count of this clonotype. The chain combines TRBV20-1 with TRBJ2-7; 9 nucleotides agree with TRBD1. The germline V gene has CDR1 DFQATT and CDR2 SNEGSKA (reference sequence). The CDR3 sequence is 13 residues long. The V segment lost 6 bases and the J segment 6 bases; nucleotides outside the gene matches: 9. The CDR3 DNA reads as TGCAGTGCATACCACAGGGGGCAGCGCGAGCAGTACTTC. Amino acid sequence: CSAYHRGQREQYF.

The chain uses TRBV9 and TRBJ1-2; D not resolved. CDR1 is SGDLS and CDR2 is YYNGEE in the germline V gene. V was clipped by 4 bases and J by 0 bases, with 13 bases between them. There are 15 residues in the CDR3. DNA of the CDR3: TGTGCCAGCAGCCCCGGTAGGGCAGCTAACTATGGCTACACCTTC. Amino acids: CASSPGRAANYGYTF.

This chain links TRBV20-1 with TRBJ1-2; no reliable D call. There are 13 residues in the CDR3. Germline V gives CDR1 DFQATT, CDR2 SNEGSKA (reference sequence). Trimming left V 4 bases short and J 0 bases short, with 9 bases between. Here the CDR3 DNA reads TGCAGTGCTACCGGCGAAGCTAACTATGGCTACACCTTC. Translating it yields CSATGEANYGYTF.

V usage is TRBV29-1 and J usage is TRBJ1-1; 9 positions agree with TRBD1. Germline V lookup: CDR1 SQVTM, CDR2 ANQGSEA. The CDR3 extends over 12 amino acids. V shed 6 bases and J 3 bases; nucleotides not matched to a gene: 2. The CDR3 sequence is CSVGQGYTEAFF. DNA of the CDR3: TGCAGCGTGGGACAGGGCTACACTGAAGCTTTCTTT.

The V gene is TRBV12-3 or TRBV12-4, the J gene TRBJ1-5, with D tentatively TRBD1 (6 bases). Trimming cost V 2 bases and J 6 bases, with 11 bases left between them. CDR3 length: 14 residues. For the CDR3, the DNA is TGTGCCAGCAGTTTACTACAGGGAAGTCAGCCCCAGCATTTT. Its protein is CASSLLQGSQPQHF.

The J gene is TRBJ2-2, the V gene TRBV9, with 8 bases that match TRBD2. Trimming cost V 6 bases and J 2 bases; bases outside gene matches: 6. Germline V gene data show CDR1 as SGDLS and CDR2 as YYNGEE. The CDR3 totals 15 residues. This CDR3 reads CASTAGLGNTGELFF. The CDR3 bases are TGTGCCAGCACCGCGGGACTAGGTAACACCGGGGAGCTGTTTTTT.

The rearrangement joins TRBV2 to TRBJ2-2, with D possibly being TRBD1 (6 bases). The CDR3 is made up of 14 amino acids. CDR1 and CDR2 from the germline V gene are SNHLY and FYNNEI. The V end was cut by 3 bases, the J end by 4 bases, with 9 bases between. CDR3 region: CASSEQGSTGELFF. The CDR3 DNA reads as TGTGCCAGCAGTGAGCAGGGGAGCACCGGGGAGCTGTTTTTT.

This clonotype came up a few times. The V and J genes are TRBV20-1 and TRBJ2-7, with 8 nucleotides matching TRBD2. The CDR3 is 14 residues long. Germline V CDR1 and CDR2: DFQATT, SNEGSKA (reference sequence). The V gene end was trimmed by 5 bases and the J gene end by 7 bases; junction bases not matched to a gene: 13. The CDR3 here is CSASGTRDSGEQYF. In nucleotides, the CDR3 is TGCAGTGCTTCCGGGACTAGGGACTCGGGGGAGCAGTACTTC.

This chain links TRBV19 with TRBJ2-2; TRBD1 aligns across 7 bases. The germline V gene encodes CDR1 LNHDA and CDR2 SQIVND (reference sequence). The CDR3 consists of 14 residues. V shed 2 bases and J 6 bases; nucleotides not matched to a gene: 3. CDR3: CASSIIQGPGELFF. The DNA for the CDR3 is TGTGCCAGTAGTATAATACAGGGGCCCGGGGAGCTGTTTTTT. The variable domain in full, completed from reference TRBV19 and TRBJ2-2, reads DGGITQSPKYLFRKEGQNVTLSCEQNLNHDAMYWYRQDPGQGLRLIYYSQIVNDFQKGDIAEGYSVSREKKESFPLTVTSAQKNPTAFYLCASSIIQGPGELFFGEGSRLTVL.

The chain is built from TRBV27 and TRBJ2-7, with TRBD2 identical over 9 bases. The CDR3 has 14 amino acids. Trimming removed 6 bases from V and 1 base from J; junction bases left unmatched: 4. The germline gives CDR1 MNHEY, CDR2 SMNVEV (reference sequence). CDR3 sequence: CASSAGGWSYEQYF. In nucleotides, the CDR3 is TGTGCCAGCAGCGCGGGGGGGTGGTCCTACGAGCAGTACTTC.

The genes are TRBV12-3 or TRBV12-4 and TRBJ1-2, with no clear D. The CDR3 is 12 residues long. V was shortened by 5 bases and J by 8 bases, with 12 bases between the two germline ends. This CDR3 is CASSRRDLGYTF. Written as DNA, the CDR3 is TGTGCCAGCAGTAGACGGGATCTCGGCTACACCTTC.

This sequence joins TRBV27 and TRBJ1-2; D is possibly TRBD1 (6 bases). The V gene's germline CDR1 is MNHEY and CDR2 SMNVEV (reference sequence). V was pared by 9 bases and J by 4 bases, with 15 bases between. The CDR3 runs to 13 residues. In DNA, the CDR3 is TGTGCCAGTGCGGGGGCGCGGGGCTATGGCTACACCTTC. This encodes CASAGARGYGYTF.

The sample holds a few counts of this clonotype. This rearrangement joins TRBV10-3 to TRBJ1-6, with 8 bases matching TRBD1. Trimming cost V 4 bases and J 8 bases; bases outside gene matches: 10. The CDR3 totals 16 residues. Germline values: CDR1 ENHRY, CDR2 SYGVKD. Written as DNA, the CDR3 is TGTGCCATCAGTGCTTTGGACAGGGTTGGGGATTCACCCCTCCACTTT. This gives the protein CAISALDRVGDSPLHF.

The chain is built from TRBV12-3 or TRBV12-4 and TRBJ1-1, with TRBD1 as a possible D gene (5 bases). The V and J ends lost 10 bases and 5 bases respectively, with 17 bases between them. CDR3 length: 13 amino acids. The CDR3, as DNA: TGTGCCACCCAGGTAGGGGATAGAACTGAAGCTTTCTTT. This gives the protein CATQVGDRTEAFF.

This rearrangement joins TRBV7-8 to TRBJ2-7; D possibly matches TRBD1 or TRBD2 (5 bases each). V was cut by 5 bases and J by 4 bases, with 15 bases left in between. The CDR3 is 14 residues long. Germline lookup yields CDR1 SGHVS and CDR2 FQNEAQ. The CDR3 spells CASSRDRPGYEQYF. The CDR3 nucleotides are TGTGCCAGCAGCCGGGACCGCCCGGGATACGAGCAGTACTTC.